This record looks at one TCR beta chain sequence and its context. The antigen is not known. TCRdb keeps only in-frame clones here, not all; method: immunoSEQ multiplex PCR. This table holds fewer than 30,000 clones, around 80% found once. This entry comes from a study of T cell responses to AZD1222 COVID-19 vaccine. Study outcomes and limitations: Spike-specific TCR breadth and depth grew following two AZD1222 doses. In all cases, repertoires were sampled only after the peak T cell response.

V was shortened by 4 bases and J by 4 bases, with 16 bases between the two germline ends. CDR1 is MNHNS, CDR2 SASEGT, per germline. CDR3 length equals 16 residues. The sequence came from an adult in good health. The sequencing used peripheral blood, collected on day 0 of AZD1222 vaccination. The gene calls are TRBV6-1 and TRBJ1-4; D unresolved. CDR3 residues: CASSGSTYGSNEKLFF. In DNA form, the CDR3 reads TGTGCCAGCAGTGGATCCACGTATGGTAGTAATGAAAAACTGTTTTTT.